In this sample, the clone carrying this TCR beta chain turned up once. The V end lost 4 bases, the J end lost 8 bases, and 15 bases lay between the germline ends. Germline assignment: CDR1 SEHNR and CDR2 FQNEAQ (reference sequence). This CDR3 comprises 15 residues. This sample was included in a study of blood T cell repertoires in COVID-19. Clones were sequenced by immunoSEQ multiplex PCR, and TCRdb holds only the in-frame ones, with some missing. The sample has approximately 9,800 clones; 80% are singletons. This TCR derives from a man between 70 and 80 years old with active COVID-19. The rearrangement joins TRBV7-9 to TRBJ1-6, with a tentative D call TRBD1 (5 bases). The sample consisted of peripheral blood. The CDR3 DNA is TGTGCCAGCAGCTCTCCCCGGGGGTTTGATTCACCCCTCCACTTT. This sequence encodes CASSSPRGFDSPLHF.